The TCR beta chain under discussion was sequenced for a study of blood T cell repertoires in COVID-19. Participants were aged about 18 to 100 years, lived in around 22 US areas, and enrolled virtually. Produced via immunoSEQ multiplex PCR; TCRdb's table is partial and in-frame only. Among about 140,000 clones listed, around four fifths were seen once. The ends lost 1 base at V and 5 bases at J; junction bases unmatched: 5. This CDR3 is built from 15 residues. Per germline, CDR1 SGHTA and CDR2 FQGNSA. The genes are TRBV7-2 and TRBJ2-1; 7 bases are a match to TRBD2. The receptor comes from a man between 65 and 85 years old who had been exposed to COVID-19. Sample: PBMCs or T cells enriched from blood (not recorded which). In DNA, the CDR3 is TGTGCCAGCAGCTTAGGAGGGACTACCAACAATGAGCAGTTCTTC. This sequence encodes CASSLGGTTNNEQFF.